This TCR beta chain originates from a study of blood T cell repertoires in COVID-19. V lost 5 bases and J lost 4, with 8 bases in between. Per germline, CDR1 SGHTA and CDR2 FQGTGA. The CDR3 has 12 amino acids. Only in-frame clones appear in the TCRdb table, and some are missing; sequencing was by immunoSEQ multiplex PCR. The sample yields about 180,000 clones, approximately 90% seen once. This clonotype was obtained from a woman aged 45-65 years with acute or convalescent COVID-19. The gene calls are TRBV7-3 and TRBJ2-5; no firm D call. The sequenced material came from peripheral blood. CDR3 nucleotide sequence: TGTGCCAGCAGCGCCCCACTAGAGACCCAGTACTTC. Protein: CASSAPLETQYF.